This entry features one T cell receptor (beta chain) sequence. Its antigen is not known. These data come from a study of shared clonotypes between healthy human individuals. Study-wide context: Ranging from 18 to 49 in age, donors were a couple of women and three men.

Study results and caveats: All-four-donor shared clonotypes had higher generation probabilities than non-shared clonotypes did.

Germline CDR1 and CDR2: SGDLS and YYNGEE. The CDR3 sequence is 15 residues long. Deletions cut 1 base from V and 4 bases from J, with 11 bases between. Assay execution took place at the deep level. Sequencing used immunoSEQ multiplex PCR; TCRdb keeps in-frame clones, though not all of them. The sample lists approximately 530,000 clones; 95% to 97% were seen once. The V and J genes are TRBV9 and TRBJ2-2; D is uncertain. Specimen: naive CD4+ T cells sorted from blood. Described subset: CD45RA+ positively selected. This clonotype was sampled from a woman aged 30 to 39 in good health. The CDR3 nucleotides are TGTGCCAGCAGCGTATCCCCATCCTCCACCGGGGAGCTGTTTTTT. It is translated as CASSVSPSSTGELFF.